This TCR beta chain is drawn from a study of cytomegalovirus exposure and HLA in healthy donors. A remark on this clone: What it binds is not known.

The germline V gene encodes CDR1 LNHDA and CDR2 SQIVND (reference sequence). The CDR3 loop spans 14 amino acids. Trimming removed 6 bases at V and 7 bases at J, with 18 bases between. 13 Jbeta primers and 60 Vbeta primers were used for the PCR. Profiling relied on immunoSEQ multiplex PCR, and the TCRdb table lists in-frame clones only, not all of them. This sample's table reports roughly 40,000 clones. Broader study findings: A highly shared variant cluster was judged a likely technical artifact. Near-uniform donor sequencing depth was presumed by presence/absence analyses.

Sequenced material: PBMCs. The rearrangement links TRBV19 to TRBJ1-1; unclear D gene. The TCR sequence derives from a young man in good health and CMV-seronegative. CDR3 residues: CASRIGGRNGEAFF. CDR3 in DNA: TGTGCCAGTAGAATCGGAGGGCGGAACGGTGAAGCTTTCTTT.